A single sample gave rise to the 23 T cell receptor beta chains below, sequenced in a study of blood T cells in healthy people across ages. A sample-barcoded 5' primer and a J-beta primer mix were used in a second PCR of about 6 to 12 cycles. Each CDR3 protein is one row after TCRdb ran MiXCR on the 5' RACE reads. The table shows roughly 800,000 distinct CDR3 sequences, with about 48% occurring only once. Material for sequencing was blood. Receptors were obtained from a man at least 80 years old in good health.

This chain joins TRBV3-1 and TRBJ2-7; no firm D call. The germline V gene has CDR1 LGHDT and CDR2 YNNKEL (reference sequence). V shed 4 bases and J shed 7 bases, with 14 bases lying between them. This CDR3 has 13 residues. This CDR3 reads CASSPRVAHEQYF. CDR3 sequence (DNA): TGTGCCAGCAGCCCTAGGGTGGCCCATGAGCAGTACTTC.

The chain employs TRBV20-1 and TRBJ2-3; the match to TRBD1 covers 7 bases. Trimming cost V 5 bases and J 1 base; bases outside gene matches: 6. The CDR3 runs to 14 residues. Germline CDR1 reads DFQATT; CDR2 reads SNEGSKA (reference sequence). Here the CDR3 reads CSAVDRLGTDTQYF. For the CDR3, the DNA is TGCAGTGCTGTGGACAGGCTCGGCACAGATACGCAGTATTTT.

CDR3 protein: CASSFDSKVDTQYF. The CDR3 DNA follows: TGTGCCAGCAGCTTCGACTCTAAAGTGGATACGCAGTATTTT. V gene TRBV13 combines with J gene TRBJ2-3; D call uncertain. This CDR3 has 14 residues. V shed 3 bases and J shed 6 bases, with 13 bases lying between them. CDR1 and CDR2 from the germline V gene are PRHDT and FYEKMQ (reference sequence).

The chain combines TRBV4-2 with TRBJ2-3; possibly TRBD2 for D (6 bases). This CDR3 has 11 amino acids. Trimming stripped 1 base from V and 14 bases from J, with 10 bases between. Germline CDR1 reads LGHNA; CDR2 reads YNFKEQ. For the CDR3, the DNA is TGTGCCAGCAGCCAAGGGGGACTCTGGTATTTT. Translation: CASSQGGLWYF.

The chain has TRBV6-2 or TRBV6-3 and TRBJ2-1, with 10 bases identical to TRBD1. The length of the CDR3 is 16 residues. CDR1 and CDR2 from the germline V gene are MNHEY and SVGEGT. The V gene end was trimmed by 5 bases and the J gene end by 5 bases; junction bases not matched to a gene: 9. The CDR3 bases are TGTGCCAGCAGTCAATCCGGAGGACAGGGGGACAATGAGCAGTTCTTC. It is translated as CASSQSGGQGDNEQFF.

V is TRBV6-2 or TRBV6-3 and J is TRBJ2-7; 10 nucleotides agree with TRBD2. CDR1 is MNHEY and CDR2 is SVGEGT in the germline V gene. V was clipped by 4 bases and J by 3 bases; unmatched bases: 6. The CDR3 contains 15 residues. Here the CDR3 reads CASSFGLAENYEQYF. CDR3 coding DNA: TGTGCCAGCAGTTTTGGACTAGCGGAGAACTACGAGCAGTACTTC.

The chain has TRBV7-9 and TRBJ2-1; 7 bases line up with TRBD2. Trimming removed 5 bases from V and 0 bases from J; junction bases left unmatched: 10. The CDR3 loop spans 17 amino acids. The germline V gene has CDR1 SEHNR and CDR2 FQNEAQ (reference sequence). The CDR3 sequence is CASSPILAAGSYNEQFF. DNA of the CDR3: TGTGCCAGCAGCCCTATTCTAGCGGCCGGCTCCTACAATGAGCAGTTCTTC.

The chain has TRBV20-1 and TRBJ2-7, with D tentatively TRBD1 or TRBD2 (7 bases each). V was clipped by 6 bases and J by 6 bases, with 24 bases between them. The germline CDR1 and CDR2 sequences are DFQATT and SNEGSKA (reference sequence). This CDR3 is built from 15 residues. The CDR3 coding sequence is TGCAGTGCCCCAAGGGGAGGGGGCGCTTTAAGCGAGCAGTACTTC. This codes for CSAPRGGGALSEQYF.

This clonotype has just a few counts. The chain uses TRBV28 and TRBJ2-5, with D unresolved. Trimming took 6 bases from V and 7 from J, leaving 9 bases between them. Germline values: CDR1 MDHEN, CDR2 SYDVKM. This CDR3 contains 11 residues. The CDR3: CASRATGTQYF. CDR3 sequence (DNA): TGTGCCAGCAGGGCCACGGGGACCCAGTACTTC.

This clonotype was counted only a few times. This chain links TRBV5-1 with TRBJ2-5, with D uncertain. There are 16 residues in the CDR3. Germline loops: CDR1 SGHRS, CDR2 YFSETQ. Trimming shortened V by 0 bases and J by 5 bases, and 17 bases separated the two germline ends. In DNA form, the CDR3 reads TGCGCCAGCAGCTTGGCCCCTCAAGGTTCTTTGGAGACCCAGTACTTC. Translation gives CASSLAPQGSLETQYF.

This clonotype has just a few counts. The chain is built from TRBV4-2 and TRBJ2-1; 9 bases align to TRBD1. CDR3 length: 16 residues. J lost 10 bases, V lost 0 bases, and 10 bases had no gene match. Germline lookup yields CDR1 LGHNA and CDR2 YNFKEQ. In DNA form, the CDR3 reads TGTGCCAGCAGCCAAGATCAAGGGACAGGGATAATAGAGCAGTTCTTC. Protein: CASSQDQGTGIIEQFF.

V usage is TRBV2 and J usage is TRBJ1-6; D gene unclear. The CDR3 covers 12 residues. Trimming took 6 bases from V and 10 from J, leaving 10 bases between them. Germline-derived CDR1 and CDR2 are SNHLY and FYNNEI. The CDR3 loop is CASRSTGSPLHF. The DNA for the CDR3 is TGTGCCAGCAGGTCGACTGGCTCACCCCTCCACTTT.

This clonotype was detected only a few times. The CDR3 bases are TGTGCCAGCAGCCCGGCGGGATTCAATGAGCAGTTCTTC. It codes for CASSPAGFNEQFF. V gene TRBV7-2 combines with J gene TRBJ2-1, with D possibly being TRBD2 (6 bases). V was shortened by 5 bases and J by 6 bases, with 11 bases between the two germline ends. CDR3 length equals 13 residues. The germline gives CDR1 SGHTA, CDR2 FQGNSA.

This clonotype turned up a few times. CDR3 sequence reads: CASSYGAGPGETQYF. For the CDR3, the DNA is TGTGCCAGCAGTTACGGGGCCGGGCCGGGGGAGACCCAGTACTTC. V usage is TRBV6-5 and J usage is TRBJ2-5; D could derive from TRBD1 or TRBD2 (5 bases each). Trimming took off 2 bases at V and 5 bases at J, with 15 bases between the two ends. CDR3 length: 15 amino acids. Germline V CDR1 and CDR2: MNHEY, SVGAGI.

The table lists this clonotype with a few counts. This chain links TRBV29-1 with TRBJ2-1; TRBD2 matches 9 bases. CDR3 length: 15 residues. Germline V lookup: CDR1 SQVTM, CDR2 ANQGSEA. V lost 8 bases and J lost 12; bases outside the gene matches: 20. Here the CDR3 DNA reads TGCAGCCACTCAAGGGCTAGCGGGACCGCCTCTACGCAGTTCTTC. Translated: CSHSRASGTASTQFF.

With regard to this clonotype: The junction and the germline gene differ at one end; a read error may be behind it. The rearrangement uses TRBV7-2 and TRBJ2-1, with 7 bases matching TRBD2. This CDR3 has 14 amino acids. The V gene's germline CDR1 is SGHTA and CDR2 FQGNSA. The CDR3 is CASSLLRGYIEQFF. The CDR3 DNA sequence: TGTGCCAGCAGCCTTTTGCGGGGGTACATTGAGCAGTTCTTC.

This chain links TRBV6-1 with TRBJ2-3; TRBD2 matches 9 bases. This CDR3 has 14 residues. Trimming took 5 bases from V and 4 from J; bases not matched to a gene: 4. Germline CDR1 and CDR2: MNHNS and SASEGT. The CDR3 here is CASSPSGEADTQYF. The CDR3, as DNA: TGTGCCAGCAGTCCTAGCGGGGAGGCAGATACGCAGTATTTT.

The V gene is TRBV6-6, the J gene TRBJ2-4; D is ambiguous. The assigned J gene may be wrong: the sequence end matches TRBJ2-7 better. The germline gives CDR1 MNHNY, CDR2 SVGAGI (reference sequence). The CDR3 has 14 residues. The CDR3 sequence: CASSQNLNSYEQYF. As DNA, the CDR3 is TGTGCCAGCAGTCAAAATCTGAACTCTTACGAGCAGTACTTC.

V and J are TRBV5-1 and TRBJ2-7, with a possible D match to TRBD2 (5 bases). The CDR3 sequence is 14 residues long. Trimming stripped 4 bases from V and 7 bases from J, with 18 bases between. CDR1 and CDR2 (germline): SGHRS, YFSETQ. The CDR3 bases are TGCGCCAGCAGCCCTGCCCCAGGACTGGAGGAGCAGTACTTC. Its protein product is CASSPAPGLEEQYF.

This clonotype was seen a few times. The gene calls are TRBV11-1 and TRBJ2-7, with 9 bases aligning to TRBD2. The germline V gene encodes CDR1 SGHAT and CDR2 FQDESV (reference sequence). The V segment lost 5 bases and the J segment 0 bases; nucleotides outside the gene matches: 11. The CDR3 contains 17 residues. The CDR3 protein is CASSQIKTSGVSYEQYF. DNA for the CDR3: TGTGCCAGCAGCCAAATAAAGACTAGCGGTGTCTCCTACGAGCAGTACTTC.

This clonotype was seen just once. The rearrangement links TRBV7-6 to TRBJ2-3; D assignment may be TRBD1 or TRBD2 (5 bases each). The CDR3 is 13 amino acids. Germline values: CDR1 SGHVS, CDR2 FNYEAQ. Between the trimmed V and J ends, which lost 4 bases and 6 bases, there was a span of 11 bases. The chain's CDR3 is CASSSGTRDTQYF. In DNA form, the CDR3 reads TGTGCCAGCAGCTCCGGGACCCGGGATACGCAGTATTTT.

The genes are TRBV12-3 or TRBV12-4 and TRBJ1-2; D is undetermined. Trimming cost V 8 bases and J 4 bases, with 11 bases left between them. The CDR3 length is 12 residues. CDR3 coding DNA: TGTGCCAGCCAACCGGGCCCCTATGGCTACACCTTC. Protein: CASQPGPYGYTF.

The V gene is TRBV20-1, the J gene TRBJ2-5; maybe TRBD2 (5 bases). The V and J ends lost 0 bases and 4 bases respectively, with 12 bases between them. The CDR3 consists of 14 residues. Germline assignment: CDR1 DFQATT and CDR2 SNEGSKA (reference sequence). The CDR3 here is CSARDGRGRETQYF. Written as DNA, the CDR3 is TGCAGTGCTAGAGACGGACGAGGGCGAGAGACCCAGTACTTC.